The T cell receptor (beta chain) under discussion was sequenced for a study of regulatory T cells in long-lasting Graves disease. General study findings and limits: Favored usage of TRBV28, TRBJ1-2 and TRBJ2-5 was recorded in persistent disease.

With respect to this clonotype: Its antigen is not identified.

Germline V lookup: CDR1 MNHEY, CDR2 SVGEGT. With 0 bases removed from V and 0 bases from J, the gap between germline ends came to 8 bases. The CDR3 consists of 16 residues. As for time point: persistent/refractory GD, antithyroid drugs over 5 years with positive TRAb. From RNA extracted from PBMCs, the TCR library was made. An endocrinology unit in Xi'an, China, supplied the patients. Construction of the TCR beta libraries employed iRepertoire HTBI primers in conjunction with Arm-PCR of CDR3 regions. Via MiXCR, TCRdb re-called the multiplex PCR reads, giving one row per CDR3 protein. The sample holds some 450,000 distinct CDR3 sequences, about a quarter seen once.

Material: peripheral blood mononuclear cells (PBMCs), obtained when the disease was refractory, from a patient treated with antithyroid drugs. The chain links TRBV6-2 or TRBV6-3 to TRBJ1-4, with D possibly TRBD1 on 5 matching bases. This TCR came from a female donor with Graves disease. CDR3 coding DNA: TGTGCCAGCAGTTACTCGGGGGGTGCAACTAATGAAAAACTGTTTTTT. This sequence encodes CASSYSGGATNEKLFF.